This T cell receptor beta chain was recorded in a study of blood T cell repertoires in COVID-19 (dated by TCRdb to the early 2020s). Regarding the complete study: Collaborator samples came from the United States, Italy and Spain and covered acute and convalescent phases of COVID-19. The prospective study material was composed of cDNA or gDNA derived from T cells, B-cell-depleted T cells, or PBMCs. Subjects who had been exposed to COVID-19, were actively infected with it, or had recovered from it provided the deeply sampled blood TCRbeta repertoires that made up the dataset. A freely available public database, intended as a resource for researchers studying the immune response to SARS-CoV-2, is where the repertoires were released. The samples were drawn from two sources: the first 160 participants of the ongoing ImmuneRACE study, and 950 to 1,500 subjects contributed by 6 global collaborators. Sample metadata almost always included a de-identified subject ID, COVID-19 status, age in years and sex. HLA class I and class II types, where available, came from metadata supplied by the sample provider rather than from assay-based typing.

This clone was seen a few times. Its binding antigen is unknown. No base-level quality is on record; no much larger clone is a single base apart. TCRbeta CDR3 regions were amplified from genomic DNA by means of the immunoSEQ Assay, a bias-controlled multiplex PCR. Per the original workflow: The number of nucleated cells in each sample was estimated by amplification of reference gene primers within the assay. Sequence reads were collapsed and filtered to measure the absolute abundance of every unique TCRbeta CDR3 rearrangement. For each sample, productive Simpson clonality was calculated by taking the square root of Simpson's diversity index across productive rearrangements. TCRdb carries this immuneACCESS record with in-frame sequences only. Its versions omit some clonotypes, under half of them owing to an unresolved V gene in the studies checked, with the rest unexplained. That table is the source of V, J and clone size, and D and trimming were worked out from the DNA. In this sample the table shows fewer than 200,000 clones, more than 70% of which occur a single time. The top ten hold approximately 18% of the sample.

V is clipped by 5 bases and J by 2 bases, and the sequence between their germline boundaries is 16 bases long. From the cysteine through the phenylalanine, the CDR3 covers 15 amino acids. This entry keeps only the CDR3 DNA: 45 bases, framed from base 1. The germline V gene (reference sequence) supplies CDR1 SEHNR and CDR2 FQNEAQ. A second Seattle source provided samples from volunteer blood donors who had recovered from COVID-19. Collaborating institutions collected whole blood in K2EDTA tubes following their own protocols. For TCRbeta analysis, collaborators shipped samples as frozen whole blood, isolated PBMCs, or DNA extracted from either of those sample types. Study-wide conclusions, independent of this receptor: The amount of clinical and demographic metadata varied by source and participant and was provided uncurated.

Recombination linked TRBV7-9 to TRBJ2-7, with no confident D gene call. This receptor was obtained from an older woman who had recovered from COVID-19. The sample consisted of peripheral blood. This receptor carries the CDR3 CASSLQPWAAYEQYF. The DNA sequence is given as TGTGCCAGCAGCCTACAACCCTGGGCAGCCTACGAGCAGTACTTC.